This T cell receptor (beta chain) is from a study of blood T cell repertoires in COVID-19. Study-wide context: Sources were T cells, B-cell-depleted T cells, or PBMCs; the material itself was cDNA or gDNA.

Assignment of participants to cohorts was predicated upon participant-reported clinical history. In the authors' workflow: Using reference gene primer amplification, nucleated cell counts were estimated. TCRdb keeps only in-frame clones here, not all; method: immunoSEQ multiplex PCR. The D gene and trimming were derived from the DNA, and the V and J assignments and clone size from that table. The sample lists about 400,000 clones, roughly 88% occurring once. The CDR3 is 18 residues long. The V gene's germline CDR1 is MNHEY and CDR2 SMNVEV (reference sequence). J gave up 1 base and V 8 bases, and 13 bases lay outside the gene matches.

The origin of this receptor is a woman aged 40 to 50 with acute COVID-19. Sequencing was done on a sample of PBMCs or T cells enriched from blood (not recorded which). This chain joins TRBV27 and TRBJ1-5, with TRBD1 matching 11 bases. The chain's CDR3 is CASLGTGGTDPSNQPQHF. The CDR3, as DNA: TGTGCCAGCCTCGGGACAGGGGGAACTGATCCGAGCAATCAGCCCCAGCATTTT.